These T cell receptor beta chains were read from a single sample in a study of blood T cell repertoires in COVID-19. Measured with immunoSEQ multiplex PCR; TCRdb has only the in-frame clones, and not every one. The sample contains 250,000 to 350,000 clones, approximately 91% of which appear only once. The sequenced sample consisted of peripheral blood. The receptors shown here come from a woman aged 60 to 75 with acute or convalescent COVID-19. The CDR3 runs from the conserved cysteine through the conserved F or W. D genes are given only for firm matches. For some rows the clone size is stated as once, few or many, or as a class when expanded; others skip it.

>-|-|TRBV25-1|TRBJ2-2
TGTGCCAGCAGTAACCCGACAGATACCGGGGAGCTGTTTTTT
CASSNPTDTGELFF
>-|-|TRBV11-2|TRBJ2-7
TGTGCCAGCAGCTTAACGGGTCTATCCTACGAGCAGTACTTC
CASSLTGLSYEQYF
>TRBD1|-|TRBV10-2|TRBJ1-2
TGCGCCAGCAGTGAGGTCTCCGGGACAGCGGCCGGCTACACCTTC
CASSEVSGTAAGYTF
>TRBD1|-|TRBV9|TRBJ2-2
TGTGCCAGCAGCGGGGGACAGGGGGTCACCGGGGAGCTGTTTTTT
CASSGGQGVTGELFF
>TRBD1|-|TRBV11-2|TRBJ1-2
TGTGCCAGCAGCCCGACAGGGGGGAACTATGGCTACACCTTC
CASSPTGGNYGYTF
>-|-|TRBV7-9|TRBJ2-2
TGTGCCAGCAGCCCATTCCAGGGACACGGCAACACCGGGGAGCTGTTTTTT
CASSPFQGHGNTGELFF
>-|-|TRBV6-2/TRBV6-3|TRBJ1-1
TGTGCCAGCAGTCCCCTCGTGGGAGTGAACACTGAAGCTTTCTTT
CASSPLVGVNTEAFF
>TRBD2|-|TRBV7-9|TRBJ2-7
TGTGCCAGCAGCCCCAATGGTCGGTTCCGGGAGGGGTTCTACGAGCAGTACTTC
CASSPNGRFREGFYEQYF
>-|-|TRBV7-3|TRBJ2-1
TGTGCCAGCAGCCCCGGGGGTAATGAGCAGTTCTTC
CASSPGGNEQFF
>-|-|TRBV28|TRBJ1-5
TGTGCCAGCACTCTCGCGGTTAGCAATCAGCCCCAGCATTTT
CASTLAVSNQPQHF
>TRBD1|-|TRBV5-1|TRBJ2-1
TGCGCCAGCAGCACGGGACAGGGCTTTGAGCAGTTCTTC
CASSTGQGFEQFF
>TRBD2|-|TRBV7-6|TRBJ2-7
TGTGCCAGCAGCCTTCGGGGGGAGGACGAGCAGTACTTC
CASSLRGEDEQYF
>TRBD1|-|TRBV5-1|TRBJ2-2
TGCGCCAGCAGCGGTGGAGCACAGGGGATAAACACCGGGGAGCTGTTTTTT
CASSGGAQGINTGELFF
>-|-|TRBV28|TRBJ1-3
TGTGCCAGCAGTTCCCCGGGAGAAGGAAACACCATATATTTT
CASSSPGEGNTIYF
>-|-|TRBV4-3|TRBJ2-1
TGCGCCAGCAGCCAAGAGAGGACTCAATTTCCCAATGAGCAGTTCTTC
CASSQERTQFPNEQFF
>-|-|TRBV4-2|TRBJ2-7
TGTGCCAGCAGCCGAGATGACACCCCGAGCTCCTACGAGCAGTACTTC
CASSRDDTPSSYEQYF
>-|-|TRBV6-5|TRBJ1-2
TGTGCCAGCAGTTACTCGAGCCAGGCAGGGGAAAATGGCTACACCTTC
CASSYSSQAGENGYTF
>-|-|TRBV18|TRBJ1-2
TGTGCCAGCTCACCAGGCCCGGGGGGCGATGGCTATGGCTACACCTTC
CASSPGPGGDGYGYTF
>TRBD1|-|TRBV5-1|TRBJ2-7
TGCGCCAGCAGCTTGGTGGCAGGGGGTTACGAGCAGTACTTC
CASSLVAGGYEQYF
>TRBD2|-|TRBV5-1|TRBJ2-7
TGCGCCAGCAGCTTTGGCGGGGGGGCGATCAGAGAGCAGTACTTC
CASSFGGGAIREQYF
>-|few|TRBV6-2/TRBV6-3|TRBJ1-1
TGTGCCAGCAGTTACGGGGGGTTAAGTTTTGAAGCTTTCTTT
CASSYGGLSFEAFF
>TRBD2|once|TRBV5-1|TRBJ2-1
TGCGCCAGCAGCCTCAGCGGGAGCGACTACAATGAGCAGTTCTTC
CASSLSGSDYNEQFF
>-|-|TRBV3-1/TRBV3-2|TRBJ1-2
TGTGCCAGCAGCCAAAGGGGTGCAGGCGAACTCGGGGGCTACACCTTC
CASSQRGAGELGGYTF
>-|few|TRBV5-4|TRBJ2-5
TGTGCCAGCAGACCTTGGGGACTCCAAGAGACCCAGTACTTC
CASRPWGLQETQYF